A selection of T cell receptor beta chains follows, all from one sample in a study of cytomegalovirus exposure and HLA in healthy donors. Profiled with immunoSEQ multiplex PCR; TCRdb holds only in-frame clones, not every one. The listing records 95,000 to 150,000 clones. Sequenced material: PBMCs. The receptors originated from a man aged 18 to 29 in good health and CMV-seronegative. The CDR3 runs from the conserved cysteine through the conserved F or W. The D gene is left open where the match is weak.

j_call: TRBJ2-5
v_call: TRBV20-1
cdr3_length: 10
d_call: -
cdr3_nt: TGCAGTGCTCATCGACTGGTCCAGTACTTC
cdr3_aa: CSAHRLVQYF

j_call: TRBJ1-1
v_call: TRBV5-1
cdr3_length: 16
d_call: TRBD1
cdr3_nt: TGCGCCAGCAGCCCGAACCCGACAGGGTTGGACACTGAAGCTTTCTTT
cdr3_aa: CASSPNPTGLDTEAFF

j_call: TRBJ1-2
v_call: TRBV2
cdr3_length: 14
d_call: -
cdr3_nt: TGTGCCAGCAGTGAGCAACAGGGCACCTATGGCTACACCTTC
cdr3_aa: CASSEQQGTYGYTF

j_call: TRBJ1-1
v_call: TRBV28
cdr3_length: 18
d_call: -
cdr3_nt: TGTGCCAGCAGTTTATGGGTCGGGGGGGTAGGCAAGAACACTGAAGCTTTCTTT
cdr3_aa: CASSLWVGGVGKNTEAFF

j_call: TRBJ1-1
v_call: TRBV6-1
cdr3_length: 15
d_call: -
cdr3_nt: TGTGCCAGCAGTGAAGTACGGGGGGCAGGGACTGAAGCTTTCTTT
cdr3_aa: CASSEVRGAGTEAFF

j_call: TRBJ2-1
v_call: TRBV9
cdr3_length: 14
d_call: -
cdr3_nt: TGTGCCAGCAGCGTATCGGCAGGTAGTAATGAGCAGTTCTTC
cdr3_aa: CASSVSAGSNEQFF

j_call: TRBJ2-7
v_call: TRBV6-6
cdr3_length: 15
d_call: -
cdr3_nt: TGTGCCAGCACTTCAGAAAGGCGGGGCCCTTACGAGCAGTACTTC
cdr3_aa: CASTSERRGPYEQYF

j_call: TRBJ2-1
v_call: TRBV7-9
cdr3_length: 15
d_call: -
cdr3_nt: TGTGCCAGCATTCTAGAAGGAAGCTCCTACAATGAGCAGTTCTTC
cdr3_aa: CASILEGSSYNEQFF

j_call: TRBJ1-4
v_call: TRBV14
cdr3_length: 15
d_call: TRBD1
cdr3_nt: TGTGCCAGCAGTCGCGGCACAGGGGGGGACGAAAAACTGTTTTTT
cdr3_aa: CASSRGTGGDEKLFF

j_call: TRBJ2-1
v_call: TRBV5-5
cdr3_length: 15
d_call: TRBD2
cdr3_nt: TGTGCCAGCAGCTTGGGCGGGAGGAACCACAATGAGCAGTTCTTC
cdr3_aa: CASSLGGRNHNEQFF

j_call: TRBJ1-1
v_call: TRBV5-4
cdr3_length: 14
d_call: TRBD1
cdr3_nt: TGTGCCAGCAGCGGGGGACAGGGGAGAACTGAAGCTTTCTTT
cdr3_aa: CASSGGQGRTEAFF

j_call: TRBJ2-5
v_call: TRBV27
cdr3_length: 15
d_call: -
cdr3_nt: TGTGCCAGCAGTTCTGTCCCGGACAGACAAGAGACCCAGTACTTC
cdr3_aa: CASSSVPDRQETQYF

j_call: TRBJ2-5
v_call: TRBV7-9
cdr3_length: 14
d_call: -
cdr3_nt: TGTGCCAGCAGCCCGTCAGTGTACCAAGAGACCCAGTACTTC
cdr3_aa: CASSPSVYQETQYF

j_call: TRBJ2-6
v_call: TRBV7-2
cdr3_length: 17
d_call: TRBD1
cdr3_nt: TGTGCCAGCAGCTCCGATTGGACAGGGTCTGGGGCCAACGTCCTGACTTTC
cdr3_aa: CASSSDWTGSGANVLTF

j_call: TRBJ2-3
v_call: TRBV7-3
cdr3_length: 13
d_call: -
cdr3_nt: TGTGCCAGCAGCTTAATCGGGGCAGATACGCAGTATTTT
cdr3_aa: CASSLIGADTQYF

j_call: TRBJ1-5
v_call: TRBV10-3
cdr3_length: 15
d_call: -
cdr3_nt: TGTGCCATCAGCGAGGGGGGGGCGACCAATCAGCCCCAGCATTTT
cdr3_aa: CAISEGGATNQPQHF

j_call: TRBJ2-7
v_call: TRBV15
cdr3_length: 15
d_call: TRBD1
cdr3_nt: TGTGCCACCAGCAGGGGCCGACAGGGGACCTACGAGCAGTACTTC
cdr3_aa: CATSRGRQGTYEQYF

j_call: TRBJ1-3
v_call: TRBV10-3
cdr3_length: 14
d_call: -
cdr3_nt: TGTGCCATCTCACAGGTGGGCTCTGGAAACACCATATATTTT
cdr3_aa: CAISQVGSGNTIYF

j_call: TRBJ2-7
v_call: TRBV28
cdr3_length: 14
d_call: -
cdr3_nt: TGTGCCAGCAGTTTAGCTAGCAGATTCTACGAGCAGTACTTC
cdr3_aa: CASSLASRFYEQYF

j_call: TRBJ1-1
v_call: TRBV6-1
cdr3_length: 11
d_call: -
cdr3_nt: TGTGCCAGCAGTGAGGGAGTCGGAGCTTTCTTT
cdr3_aa: CASSEGVGAFF

j_call: TRBJ2-3
v_call: TRBV5-1
cdr3_length: 13
d_call: TRBD1
cdr3_nt: TGCGCCAGCGACAGGGGGGGCACAGATACGCAGTATTTT
cdr3_aa: CASDRGGTDTQYF

j_call: TRBJ1-1
v_call: TRBV19
cdr3_length: 14
d_call: TRBD1
cdr3_nt: TGTGCCAGTAGTACCGGACAGGGGAACACTGAAGCTTTCTTT
cdr3_aa: CASSTGQGNTEAFF

j_call: TRBJ2-5
v_call: TRBV4-1
cdr3_length: 14
d_call: -
cdr3_nt: TGCGCCAGCAGCCAAACACCGAACCAAGAGACCCAGTACTTC
cdr3_aa: CASSQTPNQETQYF

j_call: TRBJ1-3
v_call: TRBV2
cdr3_length: 15
d_call: TRBD1
cdr3_nt: TGTGCCAGCAGCGAGATGGACAGGGCTGGAAACACCATATATTTT
cdr3_aa: CASSEMDRAGNTIYF

j_call: TRBJ1-2
v_call: TRBV15
cdr3_length: 14
d_call: -
cdr3_nt: TGTGCCACCAGCACGCGGGGAGAGAGTCATGGCTACACCTTC
cdr3_aa: CATSTRGESHGYTF

j_call: TRBJ1-5
v_call: TRBV6-5
cdr3_length: 13
d_call: -
cdr3_nt: TGTGCCAGCAGAAAGACAGTCAGTCAGCCCCAGCATTTT
cdr3_aa: CASRKTVSQPQHF

j_call: TRBJ1-1
v_call: TRBV11-3
cdr3_length: 15
d_call: -
cdr3_nt: TGTGCCAGCAGCTTAGGAAGGGGCTTCGGCACTGAAGCTTTCTTT
cdr3_aa: CASSLGRGFGTEAFF

j_call: TRBJ1-5
v_call: TRBV6-1
cdr3_length: 18
d_call: TRBD1
cdr3_nt: TGTGCCAGCAGTGTCTCAGGCGGGACAGGGGGGGGCAATCAGCCCCAGCATTTT
cdr3_aa: CASSVSGGTGGGNQPQHF

j_call: TRBJ1-1
v_call: TRBV10-1
cdr3_length: 15
d_call: TRBD1
cdr3_nt: TGCGCCAGCAGTGAGGGCAGGGGGCGCGACACTGAAGCTTTCTTT
cdr3_aa: CASSEGRGRDTEAFF

j_call: TRBJ2-7
v_call: TRBV25-1
cdr3_length: 11
d_call: TRBD2
cdr3_nt: TGTGCCAGCGGTTCTAGCGGCACGCAGTACTTC
cdr3_aa: CASGSSGTQYF

j_call: TRBJ1-2
v_call: TRBV28
cdr3_length: 15
d_call: TRBD1
cdr3_nt: TGTGCCAGCCGTACAGGGGGCGGAGGGGGCTATGGCTACACCTTC
cdr3_aa: CASRTGGGGGYGYTF

j_call: TRBJ2-7
v_call: TRBV29-1
cdr3_length: 16
d_call: -
cdr3_nt: TGCAGCGTTGTTTTAGGTCTTCTTTCGTCGAGGTACGAGCAGTACTTC
cdr3_aa: CSVVLGLLSSRYEQYF

j_call: TRBJ2-7
v_call: TRBV4-1
cdr3_length: 14
d_call: -
cdr3_nt: TGCGCCAGCAGCCAATCCTACACCGTCGGGGAGCAGTACTTC
cdr3_aa: CASSQSYTVGEQYF

j_call: TRBJ2-1
v_call: TRBV10-1
cdr3_length: 14
d_call: TRBD2
cdr3_nt: TGCGCCAGCAGTTCTAGCGGGTCTTACAATGAGCAGTTCTTC
cdr3_aa: CASSSSGSYNEQFF

j_call: TRBJ1-5
v_call: TRBV6-5
cdr3_length: 15
d_call: TRBD1
cdr3_nt: TGTGCCAGCAGTTACTCAGGGGGCCGGGATCAGCCCCAGCATTTT
cdr3_aa: CASSYSGGRDQPQHF

j_call: TRBJ2-7
v_call: TRBV19
cdr3_length: 15
d_call: -
cdr3_nt: TGTGCCAGTAGTATAGCGGCCCAGACCAGGTCGGAGCAGTACTTC
cdr3_aa: CASSIAAQTRSEQYF

j_call: TRBJ2-3
v_call: TRBV6-1
cdr3_length: 13
d_call: -
cdr3_nt: TGTGCCAGCAGTGAAGGGCGGGGAGATACGCAGTATTTT
cdr3_aa: CASSEGRGDTQYF

j_call: TRBJ1-5
v_call: TRBV6-5
cdr3_length: 13
d_call: -
cdr3_nt: TGTGCCAGCAGTCAGGGTTTCTATCAGCCCCAGCATTTT
cdr3_aa: CASSQGFYQPQHF

j_call: TRBJ2-1
v_call: TRBV4-2
cdr3_length: 15
d_call: -
cdr3_nt: TGTGCCAGCAGCCTCAGAGGACGGGAGAACAATGAGCAGTTCTTC
cdr3_aa: CASSLRGRENNEQFF

j_call: TRBJ1-3
v_call: TRBV18
cdr3_length: 16
d_call: TRBD1
cdr3_nt: TGTGCCAGCTCAATGGGACAGCCAATCTCTGGAAACACCATATATTTT
cdr3_aa: CASSMGQPISGNTIYF

j_call: TRBJ1-5
v_call: TRBV13
cdr3_length: 14
d_call: -
cdr3_nt: TGTGCCAGCAGCTTAACGGGGTGGGATCAGCCCCAGCATTTT
cdr3_aa: CASSLTGWDQPQHF

j_call: TRBJ1-5
v_call: TRBV19
cdr3_length: 18
d_call: -
cdr3_nt: TGTGCCAGTAGTATTCAAGGGGTGGGTCAGGGGCGCAATCAGCCCCAGCATTTT
cdr3_aa: CASSIQGVGQGRNQPQHF

j_call: TRBJ2-1
v_call: TRBV5-1
cdr3_length: 15
d_call: -
cdr3_nt: TGCGCCAGCAGCTTGGTTCAGGGTACCTACAATGAGCAGTTCTTC
cdr3_aa: CASSLVQGTYNEQFF

j_call: TRBJ2-3
v_call: TRBV27
cdr3_length: 15
d_call: TRBD1
cdr3_nt: TGTGCCAGCAGTTATCGACAGGGGATCACAGATACGCAGTATTTT
cdr3_aa: CASSYRQGITDTQYF

j_call: TRBJ2-6
v_call: TRBV5-1
cdr3_length: 16
d_call: -
cdr3_nt: TGCGCCAGCAGCTTGGGGGCAGCCTCTGGGGCCAACGTCCTGACTTTC
cdr3_aa: CASSLGAASGANVLTF

j_call: TRBJ1-1
v_call: TRBV25-1
cdr3_length: 13
d_call: TRBD1
cdr3_nt: TGTGCCAGTTCCAAGACAGGGAGCACTGAAGCTTTCTTT
cdr3_aa: CASSKTGSTEAFF

j_call: TRBJ1-1
v_call: TRBV28
cdr3_length: 12
d_call: -
cdr3_nt: TGTGCCAGCAGTACACCGATTGGTGAAGCTTTCTTT
cdr3_aa: CASSTPIGEAFF

j_call: TRBJ1-2
v_call: TRBV5-1
cdr3_length: 15
d_call: TRBD1
cdr3_nt: TGCGCCAGCAGCTTGGCTGGGACAGCTAACTATGGCTACACCTTC
cdr3_aa: CASSLAGTANYGYTF

j_call: TRBJ2-5
v_call: TRBV5-1
cdr3_length: 16
d_call: TRBD2
cdr3_nt: TGCGCCAGCAGTGTACTAGCGGGGGGCGGTGGAGAGACCCAGTACTTC
cdr3_aa: CASSVLAGGGGETQYF

j_call: TRBJ1-4
v_call: TRBV10-3
cdr3_length: 14
d_call: TRBD1
cdr3_nt: TGTGCCATCAGTGGGGGGACAGGGGAAGAAAAACTGTTTTTT
cdr3_aa: CAISGGTGEEKLFF

j_call: TRBJ2-7
v_call: TRBV19
cdr3_length: 14
d_call: -
cdr3_nt: TGTGCCAGTAGTATAGACGAGGGCTCCTACGAGCAGTACTTC
cdr3_aa: CASSIDEGSYEQYF

j_call: TRBJ2-1
v_call: TRBV18
cdr3_length: 17
d_call: TRBD1
cdr3_nt: TGTGCCAGCTCTCCTAAGACAACAGGGGGATCCGACAATGAGCAGTTCTTC
cdr3_aa: CASSPKTTGGSDNEQFF

j_call: TRBJ1-5
v_call: TRBV6-1
cdr3_length: 14
d_call: -
cdr3_nt: TGTGCCAGCAGTCTCTGGGGAGGGGATCAGCCCCAGCATTTT
cdr3_aa: CASSLWGGDQPQHF

j_call: TRBJ2-7
v_call: TRBV28
cdr3_length: 12
d_call: -
cdr3_nt: TGTGCCAGCAGTTTCTTACTCGGGGAGCAGTACTTC
cdr3_aa: CASSFLLGEQYF

j_call: TRBJ1-1
v_call: TRBV6-5
cdr3_length: 14
d_call: TRBD1
cdr3_nt: TGTGCCAGCAGTCCCGACAGGGGGCACACTGAAGCTTTCTTT
cdr3_aa: CASSPDRGHTEAFF

j_call: TRBJ1-5
v_call: TRBV28
cdr3_length: 12
d_call: -
cdr3_nt: TGTGCCAGCAGCCAGGCCGGCCAGCCCCAGCATTTT
cdr3_aa: CASSQAGQPQHF

j_call: TRBJ2-3
v_call: TRBV4-2
cdr3_length: 18
d_call: TRBD2
cdr3_nt: TGTGCCAGCAGCCGGGGAAGTGGGGTCCGGCGGGGGGACCCTACGCAGTATTTT
cdr3_aa: CASSRGSGVRRGDPTQYF

j_call: TRBJ1-6
v_call: TRBV5-6
cdr3_length: 14
d_call: TRBD1
cdr3_nt: TGTGCCAGCAAGATACAGGGGGCTAATTCACCCCTCCACTTT
cdr3_aa: CASKIQGANSPLHF

j_call: TRBJ2-1
v_call: TRBV28
cdr3_length: 15
d_call: TRBD2
cdr3_nt: TGTGCCAGCAGCACCCAGCGGGAGGCACGGAATGAGCAGTTCTTC
cdr3_aa: CASSTQREARNEQFF

j_call: TRBJ1-5
v_call: TRBV27
cdr3_length: 13
d_call: TRBD1
cdr3_nt: TGTGCCAGCACCCAGACAGGGGGTCAGCCCCAGCATTTT
cdr3_aa: CASTQTGGQPQHF